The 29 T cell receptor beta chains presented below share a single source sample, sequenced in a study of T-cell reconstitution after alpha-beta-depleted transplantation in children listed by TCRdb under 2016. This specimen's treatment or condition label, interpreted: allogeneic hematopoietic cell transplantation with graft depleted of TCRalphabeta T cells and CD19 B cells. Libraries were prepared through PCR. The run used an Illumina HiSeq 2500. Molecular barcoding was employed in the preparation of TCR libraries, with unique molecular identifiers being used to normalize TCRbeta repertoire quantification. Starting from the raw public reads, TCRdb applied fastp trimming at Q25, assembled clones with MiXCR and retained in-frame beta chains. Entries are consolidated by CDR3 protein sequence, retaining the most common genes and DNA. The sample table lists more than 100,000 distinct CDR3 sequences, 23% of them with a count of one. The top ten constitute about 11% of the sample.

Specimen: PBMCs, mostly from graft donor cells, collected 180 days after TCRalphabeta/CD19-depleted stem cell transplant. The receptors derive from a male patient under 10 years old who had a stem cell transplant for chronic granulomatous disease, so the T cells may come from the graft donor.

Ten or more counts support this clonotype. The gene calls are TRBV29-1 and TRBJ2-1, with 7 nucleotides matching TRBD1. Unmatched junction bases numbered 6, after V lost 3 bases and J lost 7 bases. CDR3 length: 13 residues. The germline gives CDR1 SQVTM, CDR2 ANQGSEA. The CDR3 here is CSVDRGWKNEQFF. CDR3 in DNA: TGCAGCGTTGACAGGGGGTGGAAAAATGAGCAGTTCTTC.

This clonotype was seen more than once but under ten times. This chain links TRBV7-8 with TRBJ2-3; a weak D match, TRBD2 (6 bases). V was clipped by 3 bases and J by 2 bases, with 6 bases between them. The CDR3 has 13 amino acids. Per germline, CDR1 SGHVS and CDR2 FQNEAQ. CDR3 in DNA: TGTGCCAGCAGCTTGGGACTCACAGATACGCAGTATTTT. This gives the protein CASSLGLTDTQYF.

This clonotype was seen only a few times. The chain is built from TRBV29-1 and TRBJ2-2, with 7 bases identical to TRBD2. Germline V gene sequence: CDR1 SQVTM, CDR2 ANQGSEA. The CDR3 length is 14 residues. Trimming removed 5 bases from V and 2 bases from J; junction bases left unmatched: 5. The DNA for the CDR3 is TGCAGCGTTCGGCTAGCGGTTAACACCGGGGAGCTGTTTTTT. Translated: CSVRLAVNTGELFF.

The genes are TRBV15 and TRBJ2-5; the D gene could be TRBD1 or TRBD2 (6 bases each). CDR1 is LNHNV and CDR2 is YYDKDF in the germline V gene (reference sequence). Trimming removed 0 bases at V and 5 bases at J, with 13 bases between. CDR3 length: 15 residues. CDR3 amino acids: CATSRDRRGWETQYF. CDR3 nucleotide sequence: TGTGCCACCAGCAGAGATAGGAGGGGGTGGGAGACCCAGTACTTC.

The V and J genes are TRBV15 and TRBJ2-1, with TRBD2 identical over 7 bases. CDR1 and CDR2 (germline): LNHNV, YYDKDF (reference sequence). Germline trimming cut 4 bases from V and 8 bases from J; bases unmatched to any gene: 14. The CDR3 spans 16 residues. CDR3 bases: TGTGCCACCAGCAAAAGGTCAGGACTAGGGCTCGATGAGCAGTTCTTC. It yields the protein CATSKRSGLGLDEQFF.

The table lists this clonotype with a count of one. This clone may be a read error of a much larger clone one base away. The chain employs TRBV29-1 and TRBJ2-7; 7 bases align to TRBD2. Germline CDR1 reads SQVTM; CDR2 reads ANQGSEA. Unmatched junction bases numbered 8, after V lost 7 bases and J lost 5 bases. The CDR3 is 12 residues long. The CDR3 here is CSARDYFDEQYF. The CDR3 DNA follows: TGCAGCGCCCGGGACTACTTCGACGAGCAGTACTTC.

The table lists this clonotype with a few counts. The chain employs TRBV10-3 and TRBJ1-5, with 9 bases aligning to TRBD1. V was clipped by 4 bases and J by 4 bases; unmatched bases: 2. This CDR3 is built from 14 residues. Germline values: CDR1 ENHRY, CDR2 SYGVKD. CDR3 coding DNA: TGTGCCATCAGTGTGGACAGGGGTAATCAGCCCCAGCATTTT. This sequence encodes CAISVDRGNQPQHF.

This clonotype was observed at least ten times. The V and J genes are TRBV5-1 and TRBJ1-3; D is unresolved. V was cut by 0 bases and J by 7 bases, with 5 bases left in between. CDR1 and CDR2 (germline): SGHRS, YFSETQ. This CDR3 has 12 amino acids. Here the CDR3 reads CASSLGENTIYF. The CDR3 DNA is TGCGCCAGCAGCTTGGGTGAGAACACCATATATTTT.

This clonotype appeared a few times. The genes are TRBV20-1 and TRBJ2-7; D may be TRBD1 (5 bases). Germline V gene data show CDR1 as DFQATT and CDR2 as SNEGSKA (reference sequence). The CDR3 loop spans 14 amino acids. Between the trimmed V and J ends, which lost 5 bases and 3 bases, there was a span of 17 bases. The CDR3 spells CSAPLGQRIYEQYF. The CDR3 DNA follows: TGCAGTGCTCCTTTGGGGCAGCGAATCTACGAGCAGTACTTC.

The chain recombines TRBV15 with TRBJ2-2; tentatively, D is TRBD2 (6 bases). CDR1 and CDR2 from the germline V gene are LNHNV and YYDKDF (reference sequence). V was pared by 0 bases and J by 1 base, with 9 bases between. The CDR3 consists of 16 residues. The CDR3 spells CATSRDRRENTGELFF. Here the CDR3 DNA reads TGTGCCACCAGCAGAGATAGGCGGGAGAACACCGGGGAGCTGTTTTTT.

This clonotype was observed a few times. DNA for the CDR3: TGTGCCAGCTCAAAAACAAACACCGGGGAGCTGTTTTTT. Encoded protein: CASSKTNTGELFF. The chain joins TRBV18 to TRBJ2-2; no firm D call. The CDR3 runs to 13 residues. V was trimmed by 5 bases and J by 2 bases, leaving 6 bases between them. The germline gives CDR1 KGHSH, CDR2 LQKENI. The whole variable domain, remainder taken from reference TRBV18 and TRBJ2-2, is NAGVMQNPRHLVRRRGQEARLRCSPMKGHSHVYWYRQLPEEGLKFMVYLQKENIIDESGMPKERFSAEFPKEGPSILRIQQVVRGDSAAYFCASSKTNTGELFFGEGSRLTVL.

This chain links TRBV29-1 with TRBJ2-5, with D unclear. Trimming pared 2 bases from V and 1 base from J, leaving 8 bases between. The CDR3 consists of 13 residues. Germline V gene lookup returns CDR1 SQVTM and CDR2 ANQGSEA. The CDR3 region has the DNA TGCAGCGTTGAACGTCACACCCAAGAGACCCAGTACTTC. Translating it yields CSVERHTQETQYF. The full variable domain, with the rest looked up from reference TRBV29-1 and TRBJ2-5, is SAVISQKPSRDICQRGTSLTIQCQVDSQVTMMFWYRQQPGQSLTLIATANQGSEATYESGFVIDKFPISRPNLTFSTLTVSNMSPEDSSIYLCSVERHTQETQYFGPGTRLLVL.

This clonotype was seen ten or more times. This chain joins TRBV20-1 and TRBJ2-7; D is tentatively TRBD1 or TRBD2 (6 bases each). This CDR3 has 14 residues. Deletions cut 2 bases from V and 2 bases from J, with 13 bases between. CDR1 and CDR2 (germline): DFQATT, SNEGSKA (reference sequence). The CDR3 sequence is CSARRGGPAYEQYF. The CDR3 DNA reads TGCAGTGCTAGAAGAGGGGGGCCAGCCTACGAGCAGTACTTC.

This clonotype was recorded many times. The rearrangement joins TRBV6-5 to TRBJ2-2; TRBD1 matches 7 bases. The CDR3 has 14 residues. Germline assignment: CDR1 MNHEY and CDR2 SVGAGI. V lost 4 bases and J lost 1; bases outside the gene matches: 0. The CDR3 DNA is TGTGCCAGCAGTTGGACAGGGAACACCGGGGAGCTGTTTTTT. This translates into CASSWTGNTGELFF.

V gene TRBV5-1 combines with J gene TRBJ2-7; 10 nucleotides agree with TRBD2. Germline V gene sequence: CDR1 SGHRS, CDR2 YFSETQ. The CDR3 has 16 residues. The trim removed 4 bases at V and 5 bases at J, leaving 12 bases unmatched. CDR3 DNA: TGCGCCAGCAGCCCCATCCTAGCGGGAGTAATCGACGAGCAGTACTTC. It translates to CASSPILAGVIDEQYF.

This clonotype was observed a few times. The chain's CDR3 is CASSLRDSEQFF. The CDR3 DNA reads TGTGCCAGCAGCCTTCGGGACAGTGAGCAGTTCTTC. The V and J genes are TRBV3-1 and TRBJ2-1; 7 bases align to TRBD1. The CDR3 contains 12 residues. After removal of 4 bases from V and 9 bases from J, the junction contained 3 bases not matched to a gene. The V gene's germline CDR1 is LGHDT and CDR2 YNNKEL (reference sequence).

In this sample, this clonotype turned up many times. The CDR3 DNA reads as TGTGCCAGCAGCTTAGGGGTCATTTGGGGAGGCTTCCAAGAGACCCAGTACTTC. It codes for CASSLGVIWGGFQETQYF. The chain is built from TRBV7-8 and TRBJ2-5; TRBD2 might be the D (6 bases). This CDR3 has 18 residues. Trimming stripped 1 base from V and 1 base from J, with 19 bases between. Germline CDR1 and CDR2: SGHVS and FQNEAQ.

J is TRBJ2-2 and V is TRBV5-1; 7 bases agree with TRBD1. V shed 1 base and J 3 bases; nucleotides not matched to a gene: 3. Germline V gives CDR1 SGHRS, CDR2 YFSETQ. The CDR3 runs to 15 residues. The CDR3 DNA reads TGCGCCAGCAGCTTGTGGGGGACAGACACCGGGGAGCTGTTTTTT. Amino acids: CASSLWGTDTGELFF.

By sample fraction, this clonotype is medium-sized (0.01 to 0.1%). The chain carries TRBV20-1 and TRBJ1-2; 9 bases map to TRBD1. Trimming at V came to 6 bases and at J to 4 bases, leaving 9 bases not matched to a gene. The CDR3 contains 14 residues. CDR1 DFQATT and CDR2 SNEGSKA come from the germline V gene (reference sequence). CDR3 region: CSAVGTGLPYGYTF. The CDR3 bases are TGCAGTGCCGTCGGGACAGGGCTTCCCTATGGCTACACCTTC.

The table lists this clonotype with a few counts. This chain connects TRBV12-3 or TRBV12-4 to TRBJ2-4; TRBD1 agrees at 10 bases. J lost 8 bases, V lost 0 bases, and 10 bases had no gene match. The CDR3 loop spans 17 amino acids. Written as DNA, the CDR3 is TGTGCCAGCAGTTTAGCCTTATTGGACAGGGGGAGCGACATTCAGTACTTC. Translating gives CASSLALLDRGSDIQYF.

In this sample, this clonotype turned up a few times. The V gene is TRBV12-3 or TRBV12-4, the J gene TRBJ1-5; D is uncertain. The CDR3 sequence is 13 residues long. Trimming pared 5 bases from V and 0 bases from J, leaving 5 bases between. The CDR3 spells CASSPGSNQPQHF. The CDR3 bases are TGTGCCAGCAGTCCCGGTAGCAATCAGCCCCAGCATTTT.

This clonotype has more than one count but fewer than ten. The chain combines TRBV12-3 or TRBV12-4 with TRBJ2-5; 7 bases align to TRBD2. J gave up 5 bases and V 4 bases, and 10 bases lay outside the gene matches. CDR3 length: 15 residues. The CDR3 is CASSSGGRVVETQYF. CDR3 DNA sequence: TGTGCCAGCAGTTCCGGGGGGAGGGTGGTTGAGACCCAGTACTTC.

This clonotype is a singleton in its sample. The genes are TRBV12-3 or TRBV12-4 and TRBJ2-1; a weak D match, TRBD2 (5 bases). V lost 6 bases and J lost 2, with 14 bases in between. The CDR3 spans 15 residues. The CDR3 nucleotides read TGTGCCAGCAGCCCGATACCTAGCACCTACAATGAGCAGTTCTTC. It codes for CASSPIPSTYNEQFF.

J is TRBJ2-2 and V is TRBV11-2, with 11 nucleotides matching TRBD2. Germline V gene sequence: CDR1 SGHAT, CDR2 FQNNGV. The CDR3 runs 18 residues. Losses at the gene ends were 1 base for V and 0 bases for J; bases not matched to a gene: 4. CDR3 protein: CASSLVSGGGTNTGELFF. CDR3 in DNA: TGTGCCAGCAGCTTAGTTAGCGGGGGGGGGACGAACACCGGGGAGCTGTTTTTT. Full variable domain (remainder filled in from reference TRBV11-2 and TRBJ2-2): EAGVAQSPRYKIIEKRQSVAFWCNPISGHATLYWYQQILGQGPKLLIQFQNNGVVDDSQLPKDRFSAERLKGVDSTLKIQPAKLEDSAVYLCASSLVSGGGTNTGELFFGEGSRLTVL.

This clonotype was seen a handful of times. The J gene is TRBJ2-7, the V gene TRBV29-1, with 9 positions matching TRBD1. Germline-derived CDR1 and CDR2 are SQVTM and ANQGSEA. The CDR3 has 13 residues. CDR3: CSCMTGGTYEQYF. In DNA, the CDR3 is TGCAGTTGCATGACAGGGGGGACCTACGAGCAGTACTTC.

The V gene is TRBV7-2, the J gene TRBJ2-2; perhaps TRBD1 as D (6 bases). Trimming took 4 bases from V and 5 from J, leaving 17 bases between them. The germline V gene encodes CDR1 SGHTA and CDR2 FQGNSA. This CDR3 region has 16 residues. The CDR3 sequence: CASSSGDRSGTGELFF. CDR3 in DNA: TGTGCCAGCAGCTCCGGAGACAGGAGTGGGACCGGGGAGCTGTTTTTT.

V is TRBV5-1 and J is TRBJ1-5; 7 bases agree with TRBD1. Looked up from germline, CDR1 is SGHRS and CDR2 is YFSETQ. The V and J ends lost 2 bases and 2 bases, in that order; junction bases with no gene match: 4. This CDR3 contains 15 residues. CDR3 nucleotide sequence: TGCGCCAGCAGCTTAGGGGGCCTGGGCAATCAGCCCCAGCATTTT. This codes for CASSLGGLGNQPQHF.

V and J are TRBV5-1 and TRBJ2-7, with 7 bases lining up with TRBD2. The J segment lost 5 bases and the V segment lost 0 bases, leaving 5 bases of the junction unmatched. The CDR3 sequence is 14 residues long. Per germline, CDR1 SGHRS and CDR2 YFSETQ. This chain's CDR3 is CASSLGTRENEQYF. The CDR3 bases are TGCGCCAGCAGCTTGGGGACGCGGGAGAACGAGCAGTACTTC.

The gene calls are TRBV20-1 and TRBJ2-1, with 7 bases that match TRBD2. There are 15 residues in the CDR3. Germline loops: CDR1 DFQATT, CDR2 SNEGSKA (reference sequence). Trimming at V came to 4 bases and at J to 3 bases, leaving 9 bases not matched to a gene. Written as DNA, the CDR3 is TGCAGTGCTAAAAAGACCGGGACTATCTACAATGAGCAGTTCTTC. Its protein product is CSAKKTGTIYNEQFF.